This T cell receptor beta chain was sequenced in a study of response to subunit inactivated influenza vaccine. CDR1 MNHEY and CDR2 SVGAGI come from the germline V gene. The CDR3 has 18 amino acids. Trimming left V 6 bases short and J 4 bases short, with 24 bases between. TCRdb re-derived calls from the RT-PCR reads in MiXCR, one entry per CDR3 protein. The sample contains more than 500,000 distinct CDR3 sequences, about 10% of which appear only once. This clonotype was counted many times. The data also belong to a second study, concerning T cells expressing NK-cell markers. As that report states: For TCR beta, cDNA was produced by 5'RACE template switching with UMIs. The TCR beta repertoires were obtained from sorted CD3+CD56+NKG2C+, CD3+CD56+NKG2C- and CD3+CD56-NKG2C+ T cells. The eight sequenced donors comprised seven who were HCMV-seropositive and one who was seronegative. The study found these clonotypes also leading the CD3+CD56-NKG2C+ fraction in a few donors.

The sequencing here drew on PBMCs from blood, taken on the day of vaccination. This TCR derives from a man aged 50-60 years who received an inactivated influenza vaccine. The chain employs TRBV6-5 and TRBJ2-2; no clear D gene. In nucleotides, the CDR3 is TGTGCCAGCAGCCCCTATCGATCTCCCGGCCGCGTCACCGGGGAGCTGTTTTTT. As protein: CASSPYRSPGRVTGELFF.